The 19 T cell receptor beta chains below come from one sample, sequenced in a study of identifying expanded T cells in peripheral blood. Profiling relied on immunoSEQ multiplex PCR, and the TCRdb table lists in-frame clones only, not all of them. The sample includes just under 65,000 clones, approximately 89% seen only once; the top ten take approximately 4.5%. Input material: blood. These receptors originate from a person aged 18 to 75 in good health.

The CDR3 loop reads CASSLSGQPYEQYF. The CDR3 DNA sequence: TGTGCCAGCAGCCTATCCGGACAGCCTTACGAGCAGTACTTC. The chain has TRBV7-9 and TRBJ2-7; D possibly corresponds to TRBD1 (6 bases). V was shortened by 5 bases and J by 4 bases, with 15 bases between the two germline ends. CDR1 SEHNR and CDR2 FQNEAQ come from the germline V gene (reference sequence). This CDR3 contains 14 residues.

This clone was seen once. The CDR3 reads CASPASGNDNEQFF. The CDR3, as DNA: TGTGCCAGCCCGGCTAGCGGGAACGACAATGAGCAGTTCTTC. The gene calls are TRBV9 and TRBJ2-1; 9 bases are shared with TRBD2. This CDR3 spans 14 amino acids. In germline, CDR1 is SGDLS, CDR2 YYNGEE. Trimming cost V 7 bases and J 5 bases; bases outside gene matches: 7.

This rearrangement joins TRBV18 to TRBJ1-2, with D hard to call. Germline V lookup: CDR1 KGHSH, CDR2 LQKENI. This CDR3 region has 12 residues. V lost 4 bases to trimming and J lost 0 bases, with 3 bases between them. Here the CDR3 reads CASSQSNYGYTF. CDR3 bases: TGTGCCAGCTCACAATCTAACTATGGCTACACCTTC.

The chain employs TRBV28 and TRBJ1-1; D ambiguous. Germline V gene lookup returns CDR1 MDHEN and CDR2 SYDVKM. The CDR3 loop spans 15 amino acids. V lost 1 base and J lost 1, with 10 bases in between. In nucleotides, the CDR3 is TGTGCCAGCAGTTTATTGATTGGAGGGAACACTGAAGCTTTCTTT. This codes for CASSLLIGGNTEAFF.

This chain connects TRBV2 to TRBJ2-7, with 8 bases that match TRBD2. With 2 bases clipped from V and 4 bases from J, the junction kept 10 bases outside the gene matches. The CDR3 has 16 residues. Germline values: CDR1 SNHLY, CDR2 FYNNEI. The DNA for the CDR3 is TGTGCCAGCAGTGAACTGACGAGCGGGAGTAAATACGAGCAGTACTTC. It is translated as CASSELTSGSKYEQYF.

The genes are TRBV6-5 and TRBJ1-1, with a weak D call TRBD1 (5 bases). CDR3 length equals 14 residues. Germline loops: CDR1 MNHEY, CDR2 SVGAGI. Trimming took off 6 bases at V and 4 bases at J, with 15 bases between the two ends. The CDR3 loop reads CASSRGLGGTEAFF. The CDR3 DNA is TGTGCCAGCAGCCGGGGTCTCGGGGGCACTGAAGCTTTCTTT.

The J gene is TRBJ2-6, the V gene TRBV9; the D is unclear. The CDR3 covers 16 residues. Trimming took off 3 bases at V and 2 bases at J, with 12 bases between the two ends. Germline CDR1 and CDR2: SGDLS and YYNGEE. The CDR3 bases are TGTGCCAGCAGCGGGCGACTGACGACTGGGGCCAACGTCCTGACTTTC. Protein product: CASSGRLTTGANVLTF. The full variable domain, rest sourced from reference TRBV9 and TRBJ2-6, is DSGVTQTPKHLITATGQRVTLRCSPRSGDLSVYWYQQSLDQGLQFLIQYYNGEERAKGNILERFSAQQFPDLHSELNLSSLELGDSALYFCASSGRLTTGANVLTFGAGSRLTVL.

The V call is TRBV5-1, the J call TRBJ1-5; no definite D call. Germline V lookup: CDR1 SGHRS, CDR2 YFSETQ. The CDR3 sequence is 14 residues long. V lost 0 bases, J lost 0 bases, and 4 bases lay in between. The CDR3 DNA follows: TGCGCCAGCAGCTTGGCATATAGCAATCAGCCCCAGCATTTT. This encodes CASSLAYSNQPQHF.

This clone was found a few times. This chain connects TRBV4-3 to TRBJ2-3; D is tentatively TRBD1 or TRBD2 (5 bases each). Germline CDR1 is LGHNA and CDR2 is YSLEER. V dropped 2 bases and J dropped 1 base, with 16 bases sitting between them. This CDR3 contains 17 residues. CDR3 region: CASSQNTGGDGTDTQYF. The DNA for the CDR3 is TGCGCCAGCAGCCAAAATACCGGTGGGGACGGCACAGATACGCAGTATTTT.

The rearrangement uses TRBV9 and TRBJ2-7; D is perhaps TRBD2 (5 bases). V dropped 0 bases and J dropped 5 bases, with 12 bases sitting between them. CDR3 length: 14 residues. Germline loops: CDR1 SGDLS, CDR2 YYNGEE. The CDR3 DNA reads as TGTGCCAGCAGCGTAGCCGGAGGAATGGACGAGCAGTACTTC. Protein sequence: CASSVAGGMDEQYF.

The gene calls are TRBV6-5 and TRBJ1-5; the D is unclear. V was cut by 5 bases and J by 5 bases, with 10 bases left in between. The CDR3 totals 13 residues. Germline V CDR1 and CDR2: MNHEY, SVGAGI. In DNA, the CDR3 is TGTGCCAGCAGTCGCGGGAAGTATCAGCCCCAGCATTTT. Translated, it gives CASSRGKYQPQHF.

This sequence joins TRBV7-2 and TRBJ2-3; maybe TRBD1 (5 bases). V shed 4 bases and J shed 0 bases, with 14 bases lying between them. This CDR3 has 16 amino acids. The germline gives CDR1 SGHTA, CDR2 FQGNSA. In DNA form, the CDR3 reads TGTGCCAGCAGCTCCGGACATAACCCTAGCACAGATACGCAGTATTTT. Translating it yields CASSSGHNPSTDTQYF.

In its sample, this clone was seen a few times. This specimen includes other DNA sequences encoding the same CDR3. V is TRBV6-4 and J is TRBJ1-1; no clear D. Looked up from germline, CDR1 is MRHNA and CDR2 is SNTAGT. V lost 3 bases, J lost 1 base, and 6 bases lay in between. The CDR3 contains 13 residues. The CDR3 is CASSDGENTEAFF. The CDR3 DNA follows: TGTGCCAGCAGTGATGGGGAGAACACTGAAGCTTTCTTT.

V and J are TRBV10-3 and TRBJ1-3; D not resolved. Trimming pared 6 bases from V and 0 bases from J, leaving 12 bases between. The CDR3 extends over 15 amino acids. Germline CDR1 reads ENHRY; CDR2 reads SYGVKD. The CDR3 loop reads CAISQDPNSGNTIYF. The CDR3 DNA reads as TGTGCCATCAGCCAAGACCCGAACTCTGGAAACACCATATATTTT.

This chain's CDR3 is CATQLMGVSFYYEQYF. In nucleotides, the CDR3 is TGTGCCACACAGTTGATGGGGGTGAGCTTCTACTACGAGCAGTACTTC. The rearrangement links TRBV9 to TRBJ2-7; D assignment may be TRBD1 or TRBD2 (5 bases each). CDR3 length equals 16 residues. V was cut by 9 bases and J by 3 bases, with 25 bases left in between. Germline values: CDR1 SGDLS, CDR2 YYNGEE.

The chain employs TRBV7-8 and TRBJ2-1; D is perhaps TRBD1 or TRBD2 (5 bases each). The CDR3 is 13 amino acids. Germline V gene data show CDR1 as SGHVS and CDR2 as FQNEAQ. V lost 5 bases and J lost 9, with 14 bases in between. The CDR3 nucleotides read TGTGCCAGCAGCCGGCTCGCAGGGAGTGAGCAGTTCTTC. Its protein is CASSRLAGSEQFF. Drawing the rest from reference TRBV7-8 and TRBJ2-1, the complete variable domain is GAGVSQSPRYKVAKRGQDVALRCDPISGHVSLFWYQQALGQGPEFLTYFQNEAQLDKSGLPSDRFFAERPEGSVSTLKIQRTQQEDSAVYLCASSRLAGSEQFFGPGTRLTVL.

The CDR3 spells CASSDSDGYGYTF. The CDR3 region has the DNA TGTGCCAGCAGTGACTCGGACGGCTATGGCTACACCTTC. This chain connects TRBV6-4 to TRBJ1-2, with D uncertain. The CDR3 sequence is 13 residues long. From germline, CDR1 is MRHNA and CDR2 SNTAGT. The V end lost 0 bases, the J end lost 4 bases, and 6 bases lay between the germline ends.

The V call is TRBV5-4, the J call TRBJ2-7; D gene unclear. The V end lost 0 bases, the J end lost 5 bases, and 6 bases lay between the germline ends. In germline, CDR1 is SGHNT, CDR2 YYREEE (reference sequence). The CDR3 totals 12 residues. The CDR3 is CASSLDVNEQYF. Written as DNA, the CDR3 is TGTGCCAGCAGCTTGGACGTTAACGAGCAGTACTTC.

The gene calls are TRBV28 and TRBJ1-4, with D tentatively TRBD1 (5 bases). The CDR3 consists of 13 residues. Trimming shortened V by 3 bases and J by 8 bases, and 10 bases separated the two germline ends. Germline values: CDR1 MDHEN, CDR2 SYDVKM. The CDR3 bases are TGTGCCAGCAGTTTGGCAGGGCGGGAAAAACTGTTTTTT. It is translated as CASSLAGREKLFF.